This T cell receptor (beta chain) was found in a study of spatial heterogeneity in lung cancer. Time point denoted: blood at routine non-recurrence follow-up after resection. Unsorted whole RNA samples from tumor, nontumor lung or frozen PBMC were sequenced. There are 14 residues in the CDR3. The V and J ends lost 7 bases and 0 bases, in that order; junction bases with no gene match: 7. The germline CDR1 and CDR2 sequences are DFQATT and SNEGSKA (reference sequence). In TCRdb, the 5' RACE reads were re-called with MiXCR into one record per CDR3 protein. The table lists under 30,000 distinct CDR3 sequences, around 6.1% of them singletons. This clonotype was detected many times.

This sample comprised PBMCs, obtained at follow-up. The rearrangement links TRBV20-1 to TRBJ2-3, with 7 bases lining up with TRBD2. This TCR derives from a male donor with early-stage non-small cell lung cancer. CDR3 sequence (DNA): TGCAGTGGGAGGGAGGGATCTAGCACAGATACGCAGTATTTT. Its translation is CSGREGSSTDTQYF.